The T cell receptor beta chain under discussion was sequenced for a study of cytomegalovirus exposure and HLA in healthy donors. Study-wide results and caveats: The authors assumed roughly uniform sequencing depth across donors for presence/absence analyses.

This clone was detected a few times. What it binds is unknown. The germline V and J ends were trimmed by 4 bases and 7 bases, with 13 bases remaining between them. This CDR3 has 13 residues. CDR1 LGHNA and CDR2 YSLEER come from the germline V gene. PCR involved 60 Vbeta and 13 Jbeta primers. TCRdb's copy holds only in-frame clones and misses some; the assay was immunoSEQ multiplex PCR. The repertoire holds 80,000 to 95,000 clones, with around 79% as singletons. The receptor's source is a female donor in good health and CMV-seronegative. The source material was PBMCs. V usage is TRBV4-3 and J usage is TRBJ1-1; D remains ambiguous. The CDR3 coding sequence is TGCGCCAGCAGCCCCATGGTGGCAGGTGAAGCTTTCTTT. Translated, it gives CASSPMVAGEAFF.